Listed below are T cell receptor beta chains from one sample, sequenced in a study of a mutant IDH1 vaccine in newly diagnosed glioma. Which antigens these TCRs recognize remains unknown. Some clones are missing from TCRdb's copy, which holds only in-frame ones; the method was immunoSEQ multiplex PCR. The sample gives approximately 60,000 clones, about nine tenths of which show up once; more than 1.1% is in the top ten. The starting material was PBMCs, obtained from a glioma patient whose treatment included an IDH1 peptide vaccine. Receptors were obtained from a man in his forties with glioma. The CDR3 runs from the conserved cysteine through the conserved F or W. The order of the fields is V gene, J gene, D gene, clone size, CDR3 protein, CDR3 DNA. The D gene is left open where the match is weak. Rows may omit the clone size; those that give it use once, few, many or a size class.

TRBV28	TRBJ2-7	TRBD2	-	CASLRAGGNEQYF	TGTGCCAGTCTGAGAGCGGGAGGGAACGAGCAGTACTTC
TRBV10-2	TRBJ2-7	-	-	CASSPGTPYEQYF	TGCGCCAGCAGTCCAGGTACCCCCTACGAGCAGTACTTC
TRBV6-1	TRBJ1-3	-	-	CASKIRSSGNTIYF	TGTGCCAGCAAGATTCGGAGCTCTGGAAACACCATATATTTT
TRBV4-3	TRBJ2-5	-	-	CASSQEARFQETQYF	TGCGCCAGCAGCCAAGAGGCTAGATTCCAAGAGACCCAGTACTTC
TRBV2	TRBJ2-1	-	once	CASSRLLSSRLNEQFF	TGTGCCAGCAGTCGGCTGCTTTCTAGCCGCCTCAATGAGCAGTTCTTC
TRBV18	TRBJ2-2	TRBD2	once	CASSPQREVGTGELFF	TGTGCCAGCTCACCCCAGCGGGAGGTGGGCACCGGGGAGCTGTTTTTT
TRBV19	TRBJ2-7	TRBD2	-	CASRAGGTYEQYF	TGTGCCAGTAGGGCGGGAGGCACCTACGAGCAGTACTTC
TRBV2	TRBJ2-7	TRBD1	-	CATQLRGGGTGEQYF	TGTGCCACCCAACTAAGGGGAGGGGGGACAGGGGAGCAGTACTTC
TRBV28	TRBJ1-1	-	-	CASSITRAMNTEAFF	TGTGCCAGCAGTATCACCAGGGCAATGAACACTGAAGCTTTCTTT
TRBV19	TRBJ1-1	-	-	CASSIGPNTEAFF	TGTGCCAGTAGTATAGGGCCCAACACTGAAGCTTTCTTT